A selection of T cell receptor beta chains follows, all from one sample in a study of cytomegalovirus exposure and HLA in healthy donors. Generated by immunoSEQ multiplex PCR, the TCRdb table keeps only in-frame clones and is missing some. The repertoire includes 75,000 to 100,000 clones, approximately 79% of them detected once, and under 20% sits in the top ten. The specimen sequenced was PBMCs. These receptors came from a woman in her sixties in good health and CMV-seropositive. Both conserved end residues are part of each CDR3. A D gene is named only where the DNA matches it firmly. Clone size appears in some rows only: once, few, many, or a class for an expanded clone.

.	TRBV18	TRBJ1-2	few	CASSEDRNYGYTF	TGTGCCAGCTCAGAAGACAGAAACTATGGCTACACCTTC
TRBD2	TRBV6-5	TRBJ2-1	.	CASSYWSGTSEQFF	TGTGCCAGCAGTTACTGGAGCGGGACGAGTGAGCAGTTCTTC
.	TRBV29-1	TRBJ2-2	.	CSVRDTNTGELFF	TGCAGCGTTCGGGACACGAACACCGGGGAGCTGTTTTTT
.	TRBV5-4	TRBJ2-7	.	CASSLGPGQRVYEQYF	TGTGCCAGCAGCTTGGGCCCCGGTCAGCGGGTATACGAGCAGTACTTC
.	TRBV2	TRBJ1-1	few	CASSEAGQQAFF	TGTGCCAGCAGTGAAGCTGGACAGCAAGCTTTCTTT
.	TRBV10-2	TRBJ2-1	.	CASSELNEQFF	TGCGCCAGCAGTGAGCTAAATGAGCAGTTCTTC
.	TRBV14	TRBJ2-7	.	CASSHAHSPYEQYF	TGTGCCAGCAGCCACGCCCACAGTCCCTACGAGCAGTACTTC
TRBD1	TRBV28	TRBJ1-5	once	CASSLRDRVVRPSNQPQHF	TGTGCCAGCAGTTTAAGGGACAGGGTCGTTCGGCCGAGCAATCAGCCCCAGCATTTT
TRBD2	TRBV6-6	TRBJ2-3	.	CASIPHSGRRTDTQYF	TGTGCCAGCATCCCTCACAGCGGGAGGCGCACAGATACGCAGTATTTT
.	TRBV5-4	TRBJ2-7	.	CASSPHPGYEQYF	TGTGCCAGCAGCCCCCATCCGGGCTACGAGCAGTACTTC
.	TRBV5-6	TRBJ1-1	many	CASSLIDIEAFF	TGTGCCAGCAGCCTCATAGATATAGAAGCTTTCTTT
.	TRBV7-3	TRBJ2-1	.	CASSVAATVYNEQFF	TGTGCCAGCAGCGTGGCTGCTACAGTATACAATGAGCAGTTCTTC